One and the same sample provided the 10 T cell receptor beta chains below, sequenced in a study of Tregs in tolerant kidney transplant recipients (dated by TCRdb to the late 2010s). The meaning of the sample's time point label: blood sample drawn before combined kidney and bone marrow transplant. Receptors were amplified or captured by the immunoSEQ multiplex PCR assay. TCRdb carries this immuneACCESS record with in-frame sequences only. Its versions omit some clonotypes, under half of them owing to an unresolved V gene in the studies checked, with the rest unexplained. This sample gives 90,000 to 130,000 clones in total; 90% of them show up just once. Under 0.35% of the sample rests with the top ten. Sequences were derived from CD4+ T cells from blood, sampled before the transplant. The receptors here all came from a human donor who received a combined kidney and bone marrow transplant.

CDR3 bases: TGTGCCAGCAGCTTTTGGCACAGCCCCTACGAGCAGTACTTC. Protein sequence: CASSFWHSPYEQYF. The chain joins TRBV7-9 to TRBJ2-7; D ambiguous. The length of the CDR3 is 14 residues. V was clipped by 3 bases and J by 2 bases, with 11 bases between them. Germline CDR1 and CDR2: SEHNR and FQNEAQ (reference sequence).

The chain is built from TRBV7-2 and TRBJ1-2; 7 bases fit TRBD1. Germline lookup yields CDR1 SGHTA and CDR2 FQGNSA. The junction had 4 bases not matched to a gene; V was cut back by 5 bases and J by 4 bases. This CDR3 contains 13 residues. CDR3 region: CASSTGVLYGYTF. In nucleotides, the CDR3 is TGTGCCAGCAGCACAGGGGTTCTCTATGGCTACACCTTC.

The CDR3 loop reads CASSPWTSGRRVETQYF. The CDR3 nucleotides read TGTGCCAGCAGCCCGTGGACTAGCGGGAGACGAGTAGAGACCCAGTACTTC. This sequence joins TRBV7-9 and TRBJ2-5; 13 nucleotides line up with TRBD2. Per the germline V gene, CDR1 is SEHNR and CDR2 is FQNEAQ (reference sequence). J lost 4 bases, V lost 5 bases, and 10 bases had no gene match. CDR3 size: 17 residues.

CDR3 nucleotide sequence: TGTGCCAGCAGCTTTCTAGAGGGTGACGAGCAGTACTTC. The encoded protein is CASSFLEGDEQYF. The chain combines TRBV7-9 with TRBJ2-7, with D perhaps matching TRBD2 (5 bases). The V gene's germline CDR1 is SEHNR and CDR2 FQNEAQ (reference sequence). V shed 3 bases and J shed 5 bases, with 11 bases lying between them. The CDR3 sequence is 13 residues long.

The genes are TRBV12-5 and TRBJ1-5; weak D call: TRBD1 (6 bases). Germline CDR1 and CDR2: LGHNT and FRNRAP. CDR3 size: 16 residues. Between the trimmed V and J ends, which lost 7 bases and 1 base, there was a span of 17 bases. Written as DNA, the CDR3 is TGTGCTAGTGCCCCTGGACAGCAAGGGAGCAATCAGCCCCAGCATTTT. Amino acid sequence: CASAPGQQGSNQPQHF.

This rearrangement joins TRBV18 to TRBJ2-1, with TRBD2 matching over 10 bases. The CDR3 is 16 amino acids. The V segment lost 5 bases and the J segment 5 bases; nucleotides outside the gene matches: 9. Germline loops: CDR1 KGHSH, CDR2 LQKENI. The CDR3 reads CASSTGLAGGHNEQFF. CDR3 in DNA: TGTGCCAGCTCAACGGGCTTAGCGGGGGGCCACAATGAGCAGTTCTTC.

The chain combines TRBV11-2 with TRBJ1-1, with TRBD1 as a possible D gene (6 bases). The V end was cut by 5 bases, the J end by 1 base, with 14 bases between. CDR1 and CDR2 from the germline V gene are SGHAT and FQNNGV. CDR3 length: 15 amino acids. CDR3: CASSQLTGPNTEAFF. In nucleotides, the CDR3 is TGTGCCAGCAGCCAGTTAACAGGGCCGAACACTGAAGCTTTCTTT.

The CDR3 coding sequence is TGCGCCAGCAGTAAGGAAGGGAGAGGTGAAAAACTGTTTTTT. Translation: CASSKEGRGEKLFF. The rearrangement joins TRBV5-1 to TRBJ1-4; D is uncertain. Looked up from germline, CDR1 is SGHRS and CDR2 is YFSETQ. The CDR3 has 14 residues. V was clipped by 5 bases and J by 7 bases, with 15 bases between them.

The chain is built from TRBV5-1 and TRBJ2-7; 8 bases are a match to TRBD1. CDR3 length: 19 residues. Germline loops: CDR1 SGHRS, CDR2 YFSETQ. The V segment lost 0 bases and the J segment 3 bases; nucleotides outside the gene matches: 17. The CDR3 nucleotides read TGCGCCAGCAGCTTGGCAAGCGCCTGGGGCAGCACAGGGGGCTACGAGCAGTACTTC. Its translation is CASSLASAWGSTGGYEQYF.

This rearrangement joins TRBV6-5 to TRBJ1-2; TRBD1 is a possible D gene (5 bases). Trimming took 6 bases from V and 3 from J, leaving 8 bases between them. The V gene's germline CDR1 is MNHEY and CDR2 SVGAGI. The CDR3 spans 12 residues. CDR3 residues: CASRAQDYGYTF. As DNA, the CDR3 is TGTGCCAGCAGGGCACAGGACTATGGCTACACCTTC.